The 14 T cell receptor beta chains below were found in one sample sequenced in a study of T cells in Graves' hyperthyroidism and ophthalmopathy. RNA transcripts gave rise to amplified TCR beta CDR3 regions. HTBI primers were the set used in a first-round RT-PCR of the TCR CDR3. TCRdb re-called the multiplex PCR reads with MiXCR, one entry per CDR3 protein. Among around 620,000 distinct CDR3 sequences listed, around 14% were seen once. What was sequenced was blood. These receptors were collected from a woman under 30 with Graves' ophthalmopathy.

The chain recombines TRBV2 with TRBJ2-1, with 7 bases lining up with TRBD2. The CDR3 covers 16 residues. V lost 5 bases and J lost 5; bases outside the gene matches: 12. Germline CDR1 is SNHLY and CDR2 is FYNNEI. As DNA, the CDR3 is TGTGCCAGCAGTTTAAAGAGTCGGGACTACCACAATGAGCAGTTCTTC. Its translation: CASSLKSRDYHNEQFF. The full variable domain, its missing parts supplied by reference TRBV2 and TRBJ2-1, is EPEVTQTPSHQVTQMGQEVILRCVPISNHLYFYWYRQILGQKVEFLVSFYNNEISEKSEIFDDQFSVERPDGSNFTLKIRSTKLEDSAMYFCASSLKSRDYHNEQFFGPGTRLTVL.

This chain joins TRBV28 and TRBJ1-1, with 8 bases matching TRBD1. The CDR3 sequence is 18 residues long. With 4 bases clipped from V and 0 bases from J, the junction kept 13 bases outside the gene matches. Germline CDR1 is MDHEN and CDR2 is SYDVKM. DNA of the CDR3: TGTGCCAGCAGTTCCTCCGGGACAGGACTTATCTTGAACACTGAAGCTTTCTTT. It encodes CASSSSGTGLILNTEAFF.

This clonotype was seen ten or more times. This rearrangement joins TRBV27 to TRBJ1-6; D unclear. Germline assignment: CDR1 MNHEY and CDR2 SMNVEV (reference sequence). This CDR3 has 16 residues. V was clipped by 2 bases and J by 9 bases, with 17 bases between them. CDR3 bases: TGTGCCAGCAGTTTAACTAGTCGCCTAGGGCGTTCACCCCTCCACTTT. Its translation is CASSLTSRLGRSPLHF.

This clonotype was recorded at least ten times. V usage is TRBV18 and J usage is TRBJ2-1; perhaps TRBD2 as D (5 bases). V lost 8 bases to trimming and J lost 2 bases, with 16 bases between them. Germline CDR1 KGHSH, CDR2 LQKENI. CDR3 length: 15 residues. CDR3 DNA: TGTGCCAGCCGAGAGGGCTTTGGGGCCTACAATGAGCAGTTCTTC. This sequence encodes CASREGFGAYNEQFF.

Many counts were recorded for this clonotype. The chain links TRBV7-2 to TRBJ2-4, with TRBD2 identical over 9 bases. Germline-derived CDR1 and CDR2 are SGHTA and FQGNSA. Losses at the gene ends were 3 bases for V and 7 bases for J; bases not matched to a gene: 7. CDR3 length equals 15 residues. CDR3 protein: CASSFAGGPGNIQYF. Written as DNA, the CDR3 is TGTGCCAGCAGCTTCGCGGGAGGGCCGGGTAACATTCAGTACTTC.

This clonotype came up a few times. CDR3 sequence (DNA): TGTGCCACCAGTGGGGGGACAGGATCCCTTTCCTACGAGCAGTACTTC. Its protein product is CATSGGTGSLSYEQYF. The chain carries TRBV24-1 and TRBJ2-7; 8 nucleotides agree with TRBD1. In germline, CDR1 is KGHDR, CDR2 SFDVKD. After removal of 5 bases from V and 1 base from J, the junction contained 9 bases not matched to a gene. This CDR3 spans 16 amino acids.

This clonotype has ten or more counts. This chain links TRBV11-2 with TRBJ2-1; no reliable D call. Per the germline V gene, CDR1 is SGHAT and CDR2 is FQNNGV. With 3 bases removed from V and 5 bases from J, the gap between germline ends came to 14 bases. The CDR3 is 15 amino acids. Here the CDR3 DNA reads TGTGCCAGCAGCTTCCATAGCATTACTGACAATGAGCAGTTCTTC. Its translation: CASSFHSITDNEQFF.

Comments on this clonotype: With a much larger clone just one base away, this may be a read error. The chain carries TRBV5-5 and TRBJ2-7; the match to TRBD1 covers 8 bases. In germline, CDR1 is SGHKS, CDR2 YYEKEE (reference sequence). V trimming: 4 bases; J trimming: 3 bases; junction bases outside the gene matches: 9. This CDR3 has 15 residues. CDR3 DNA sequence: TGTGCCAGCAGCCAGGGGGCTGGGGGCTACTACGAGCAGTACTTC. This gives the protein CASSQGAGGYYEQYF.

The rearrangement links TRBV20-1 to TRBJ1-1; D is possibly TRBD1 (5 bases). Germline V CDR1 and CDR2: DFQATT, SNEGSKA (reference sequence). V lost 3 bases and J lost 6, with 14 bases in between. This CDR3 is built from 13 residues. In DNA form, the CDR3 reads TGCAGTGCTAGCGCCAGGGCCTTGTCTGAAGCTTTCTTT. It translates to CSASARALSEAFF.

This clonotype was counted between two and nine times. The rearrangement links TRBV20-1 to TRBJ2-7, with 10 bases lining up with TRBD2. Germline assignment: CDR1 DFQATT and CDR2 SNEGSKA (reference sequence). The CDR3 is 15 amino acids. Losses at the gene ends were 2 bases for V and 7 bases for J; bases not matched to a gene: 11. CDR3 nucleotide sequence: TGCAGTGCTAGACCTTTTAGCGGGGGGCCCCGGGAGCAGTACTTC. Translated, it gives CSARPFSGGPREQYF.

The CDR3 loop is CASSEVPGSSYNEQFF. The CDR3 DNA reads as TGTGCCAGCAGTGAAGTGCCAGGGAGCTCCTACAATGAGCAGTTCTTC. The chain couples TRBV6-1 to TRBJ2-1; TRBD1 or TRBD2 may be the D gene (5 bases each). Germline lookup yields CDR1 MNHNS and CDR2 SASEGT. The length of the CDR3 is 16 residues. V gave up 1 base and J gave up 0 bases, with 10 bases separating them.

CDR3 in amino acids: CAWGEGLAVVAFF. The CDR3 region has the DNA TGTGCCTGGGGTGAGGGACTAGCGGTTGTGGCGTTCTTC. The chain recombines TRBV30 with TRBJ2-1; 11 nucleotides align to TRBD2. The CDR3 has 13 residues. V shed 5 bases and J 15 bases; nucleotides not matched to a gene: 12. Germline CDR1 reads GTSNPN; CDR2 reads SVGIG (reference sequence).

Ten or more counts support this clonotype. The rearrangement joins TRBV7-3 to TRBJ2-3, with a tentative D call TRBD2 (5 bases). Between the trimmed V and J ends, which lost 5 bases and 4 bases, there was a span of 13 bases. The germline V gene encodes CDR1 SGHTA and CDR2 FQGTGA. This CDR3 spans 14 amino acids. The CDR3 reads CASSAGSVADTQYF. The CDR3 nucleotides read TGTGCCAGCAGCGCGGGCAGCGTGGCAGATACGCAGTATTTT.

At least ten counts were recorded for this clonotype. V is TRBV28 and J is TRBJ1-1, with a possible D match to TRBD1 (5 bases). The CDR3 is made up of 12 amino acids. The germline gives CDR1 MDHEN, CDR2 SYDVKM. Trimming left V 5 bases short and J 8 bases short, with 12 bases between. The CDR3: CASSSRDGEAFF. DNA for the CDR3: TGTGCCAGCAGTAGCCGGGACGGAGAAGCTTTCTTT.